The T cell receptor beta chain described here comes from a study of beta chain features in type 1 diabetes. Sorting with CD45RO/CCR7/CD25/CD127/CD95/CD27 yielded naive, central memory, regulatory and stem-like memory CD4+ cells. This clone was recorded a few times. Its antigen is not known. The entirety of the isolated RNA underwent reverse transcription, so expressed TCRB transcripts were sequenced. Each sample of naive, central memory or regulatory T cells had, on average, roughly 3.4 million reads. Assay: immunoSEQ multiplex PCR; the TCRdb copy retains only in-frame clones and omits some. The repertoire holds approximately 730,000 clones, with roughly 12% as singletons. The CDR3 is made up of 15 amino acids. The ends were cut back, 0 bases at V and 2 bases at J, with 12 bases in the middle. Germline loops: CDR1 SGDLS, CDR2 YYNGEE. Points from the study as a whole: Relative to healthy donors, patients appeared to have naive, central memory and Treg TCRB repertoires that were more similar. Shortening that was moderate but significant affected the TCRB CDR3s of Type 1 diabetes patients in all four CD4+ subsets. Small HLA sub-analyses could not settle whether HLA shapes TCRB rearrangement.

Sample: naive CD4+ T cells from blood. This chain connects TRBV9 to TRBJ2-7; tentative D call: TRBD2 (7 bases). The receptor was derived from a man aged 18 to 29 with type 1 diabetes. The chain's CDR3 is CASSVGVGGPYEQYF. The CDR3 coding sequence is TGTGCCAGCAGCGTAGGGGTCGGGGGGCCCTACGAGCAGTACTTC.